This T cell receptor beta chain was recovered during a study of blood T cell repertoires in COVID-19. Study-wide background: Acute and convalescent COVID-19 specimens originated in the United States, Italy and Spain. PBMCs, B-cell-depleted T cells, or T cells were the source of the cDNA or gDNA that made up the material.

In the original workflow: Estimates of nucleated cell counts were drawn from the amplification of reference gene primers. This table comes from immunoSEQ multiplex PCR, and its TCRdb copy is limited to in-frame clones, with some not included. That table gives V, J and clone size, and the DNA gave D and trimming. The sample includes about 160,000 clones, more than 75% of them seen just once. Germline values: CDR1 MNHEY, CDR2 SVGAGI. The CDR3 extends over 14 amino acids. Trimming pared 0 bases from V and 4 bases from J, leaving 9 bases between. Material for sequencing was peripheral blood. This TCR came from a man aged 18 to 35 with acute or convalescent COVID-19. The chain uses TRBV6-5 and TRBJ1-2; weak D call: TRBD1 (5 bases). CDR3 bases: TGTGCCAGCAGTTACTCGCGGGGGGGCTATGGCTACACCTTC. Its protein product is CASSYSRGGYGYTF.